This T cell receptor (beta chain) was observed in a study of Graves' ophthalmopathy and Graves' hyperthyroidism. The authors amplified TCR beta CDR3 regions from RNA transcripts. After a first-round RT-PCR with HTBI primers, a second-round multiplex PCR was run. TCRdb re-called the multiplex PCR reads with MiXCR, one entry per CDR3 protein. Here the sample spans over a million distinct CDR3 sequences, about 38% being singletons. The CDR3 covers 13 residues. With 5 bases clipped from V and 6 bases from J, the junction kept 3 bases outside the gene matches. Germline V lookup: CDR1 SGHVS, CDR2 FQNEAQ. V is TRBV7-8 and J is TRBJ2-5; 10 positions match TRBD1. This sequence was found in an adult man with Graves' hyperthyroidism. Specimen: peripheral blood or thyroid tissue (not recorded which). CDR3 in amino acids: CASSGQGGQTQYF. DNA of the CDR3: TGTGCCAGCAGCGGACAGGGGGGGCAGACCCAGTACTTC.